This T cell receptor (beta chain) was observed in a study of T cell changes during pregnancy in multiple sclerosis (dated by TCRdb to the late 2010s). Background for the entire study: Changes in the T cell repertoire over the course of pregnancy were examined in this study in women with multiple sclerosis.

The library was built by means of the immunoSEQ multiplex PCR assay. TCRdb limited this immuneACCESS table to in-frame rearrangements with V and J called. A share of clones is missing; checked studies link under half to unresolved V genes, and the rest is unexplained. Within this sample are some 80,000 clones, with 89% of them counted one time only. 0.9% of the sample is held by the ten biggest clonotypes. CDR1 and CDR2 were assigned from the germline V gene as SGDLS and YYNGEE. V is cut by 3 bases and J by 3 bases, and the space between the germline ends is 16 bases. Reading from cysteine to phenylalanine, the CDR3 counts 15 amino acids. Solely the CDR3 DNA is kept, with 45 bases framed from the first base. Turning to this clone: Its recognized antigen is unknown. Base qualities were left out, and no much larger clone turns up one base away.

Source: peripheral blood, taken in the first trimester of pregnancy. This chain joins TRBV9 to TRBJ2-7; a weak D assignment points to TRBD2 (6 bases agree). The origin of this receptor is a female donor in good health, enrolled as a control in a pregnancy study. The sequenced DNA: TGTGCCAGCAGCGGGAGGGTGGAAACTCACTACGAGCAGTACTTC. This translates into CASSGRVETHYEQYF.